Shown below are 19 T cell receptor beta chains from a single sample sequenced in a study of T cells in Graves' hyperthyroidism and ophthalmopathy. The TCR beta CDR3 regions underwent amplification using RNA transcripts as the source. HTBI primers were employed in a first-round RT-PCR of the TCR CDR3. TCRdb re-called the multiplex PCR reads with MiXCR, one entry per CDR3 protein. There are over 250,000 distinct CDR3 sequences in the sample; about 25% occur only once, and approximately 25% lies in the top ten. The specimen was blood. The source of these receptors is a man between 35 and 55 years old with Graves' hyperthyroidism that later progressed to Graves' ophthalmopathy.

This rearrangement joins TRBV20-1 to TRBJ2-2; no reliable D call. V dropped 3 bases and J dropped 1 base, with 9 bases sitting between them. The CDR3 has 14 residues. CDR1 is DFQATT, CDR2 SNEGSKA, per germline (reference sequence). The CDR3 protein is CSARGSRNTGELFF. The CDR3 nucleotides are TGCAGTGCTAGGGGCAGTCGGAACACCGGGGAGCTGTTTTTT.

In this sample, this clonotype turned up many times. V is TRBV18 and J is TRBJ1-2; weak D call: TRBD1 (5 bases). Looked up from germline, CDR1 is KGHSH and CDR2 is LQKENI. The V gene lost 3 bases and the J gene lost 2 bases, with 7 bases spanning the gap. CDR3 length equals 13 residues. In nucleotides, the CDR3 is TGTGCCAGCTCACCGGACACCAACTATGGCTACACCTTC. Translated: CASSPDTNYGYTF. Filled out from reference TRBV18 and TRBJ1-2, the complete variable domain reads NAGVMQNPRHLVRRRGQEARLRCSPMKGHSHVYWYRQLPEEGLKFMVYLQKENIIDESGMPKERFSAEFPKEGPSILRIQQVVRGDSAAYFCASSPDTNYGYTFGSGTRLTVV.

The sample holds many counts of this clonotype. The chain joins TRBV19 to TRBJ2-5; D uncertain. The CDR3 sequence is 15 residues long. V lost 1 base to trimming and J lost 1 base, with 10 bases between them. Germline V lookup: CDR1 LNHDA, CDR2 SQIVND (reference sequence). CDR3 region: CASSIATPLQETQYF. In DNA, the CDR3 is TGTGCCAGTAGTATAGCAACACCCCTCCAAGAGACCCAGTACTTC.

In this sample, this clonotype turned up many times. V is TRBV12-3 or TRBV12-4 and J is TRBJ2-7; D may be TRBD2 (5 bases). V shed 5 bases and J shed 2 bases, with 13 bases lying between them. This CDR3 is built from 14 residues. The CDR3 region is CASSSPGNAYEQYF. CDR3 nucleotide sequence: TGTGCCAGCAGTAGCCCCGGGAACGCCTACGAGCAGTACTTC.

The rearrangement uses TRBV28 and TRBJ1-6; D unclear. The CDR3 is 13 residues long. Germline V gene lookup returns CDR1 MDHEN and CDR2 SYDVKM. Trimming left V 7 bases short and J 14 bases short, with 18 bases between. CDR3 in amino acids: CASNAPILGSLHF. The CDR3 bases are TGTGCCAGCAACGCCCCGATTTTAGGATCCCTCCACTTT. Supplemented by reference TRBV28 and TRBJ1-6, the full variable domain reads DVKVTQSSRYLVKRTGEKVFLECVQDMDHENMFWYRQDPGLGLRLIYFSYDVKMKEKGDIPEGYSVSREKKERFSLILESASTNQTSMYLCASNAPILGSLHFGNGTRLTVT.

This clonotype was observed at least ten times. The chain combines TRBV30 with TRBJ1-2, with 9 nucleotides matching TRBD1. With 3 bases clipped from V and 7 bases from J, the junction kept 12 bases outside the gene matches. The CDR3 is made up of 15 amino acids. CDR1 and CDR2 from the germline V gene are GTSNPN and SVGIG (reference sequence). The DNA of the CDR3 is TGTGCCTGGAGACACCGGGACAGGGACAGTGGTGGCTACACCTTC. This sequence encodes CAWRHRDRDSGGYTF.

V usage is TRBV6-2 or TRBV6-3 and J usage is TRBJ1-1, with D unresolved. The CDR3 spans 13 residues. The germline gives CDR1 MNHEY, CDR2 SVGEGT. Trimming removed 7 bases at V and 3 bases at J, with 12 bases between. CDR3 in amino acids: CASTLSAYTEAFF. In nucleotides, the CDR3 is TGTGCCAGCACCCTCTCGGCGTACACTGAAGCTTTCTTT.

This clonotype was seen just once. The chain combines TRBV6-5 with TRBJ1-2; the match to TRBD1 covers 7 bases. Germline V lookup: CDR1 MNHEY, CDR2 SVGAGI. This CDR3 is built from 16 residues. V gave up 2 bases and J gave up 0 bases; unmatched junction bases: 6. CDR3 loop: CASSYVGTASNYGYTF. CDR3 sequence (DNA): TGTGCCAGCAGTTACGTCGGGACAGCATCTAACTATGGCTACACCTTC.

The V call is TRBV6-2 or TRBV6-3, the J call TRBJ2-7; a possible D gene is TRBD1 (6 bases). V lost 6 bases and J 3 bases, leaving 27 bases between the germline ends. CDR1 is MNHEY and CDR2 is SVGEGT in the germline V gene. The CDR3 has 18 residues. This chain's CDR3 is CASSYPKTGPLGGYEQYF. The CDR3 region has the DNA TGTGCCAGCAGCTACCCGAAGACAGGTCCTTTAGGAGGCTACGAGCAGTACTTC.

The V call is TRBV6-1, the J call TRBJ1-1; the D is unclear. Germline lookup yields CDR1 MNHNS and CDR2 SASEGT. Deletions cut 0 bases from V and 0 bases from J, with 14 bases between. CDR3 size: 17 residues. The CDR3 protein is CASSEAAFGVMNTEAFF. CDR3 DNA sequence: TGTGCCAGCAGTGAAGCGGCTTTCGGAGTAATGAACACTGAAGCTTTCTTT.

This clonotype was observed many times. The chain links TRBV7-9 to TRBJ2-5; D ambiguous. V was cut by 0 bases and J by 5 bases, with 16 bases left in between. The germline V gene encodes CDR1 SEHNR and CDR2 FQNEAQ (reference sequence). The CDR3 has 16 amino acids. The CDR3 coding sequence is TGTGCCAGCAGCTTAGCGTTTTTGCAGGCGAGGGAGACCCAGTACTTC. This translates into CASSLAFLQARETQYF.

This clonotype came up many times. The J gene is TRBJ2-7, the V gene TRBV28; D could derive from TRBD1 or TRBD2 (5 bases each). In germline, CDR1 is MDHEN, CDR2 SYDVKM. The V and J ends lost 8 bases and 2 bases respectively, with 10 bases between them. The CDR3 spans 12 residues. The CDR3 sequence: CASHQGAYEQYF. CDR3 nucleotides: TGTGCCAGCCACCAGGGAGCCTACGAGCAGTACTTC. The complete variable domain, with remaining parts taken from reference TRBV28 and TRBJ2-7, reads DVKVTQSSRYLVKRTGEKVFLECVQDMDHENMFWYRQDPGLGLRLIYFSYDVKMKEKGDIPEGYSVSREKKERFSLILESASTNQTSMYLCASHQGAYEQYFGPGTRLTVT.

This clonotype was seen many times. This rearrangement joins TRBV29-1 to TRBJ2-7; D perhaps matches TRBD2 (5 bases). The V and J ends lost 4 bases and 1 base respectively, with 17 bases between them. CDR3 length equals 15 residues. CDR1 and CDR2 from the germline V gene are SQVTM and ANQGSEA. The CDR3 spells CSVGRSLERSYEQYF. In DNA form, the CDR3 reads TGCAGCGTTGGGCGTAGTCTGGAGCGGTCCTACGAGCAGTACTTC.

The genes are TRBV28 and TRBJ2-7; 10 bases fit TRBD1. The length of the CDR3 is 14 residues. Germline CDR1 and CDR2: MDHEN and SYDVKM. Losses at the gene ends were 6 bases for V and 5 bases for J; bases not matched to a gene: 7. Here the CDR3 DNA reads TGTGCCAGCAGCGCGGGACAGGGGATAAACGAGCAGTACTTC. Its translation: CASSAGQGINEQYF.

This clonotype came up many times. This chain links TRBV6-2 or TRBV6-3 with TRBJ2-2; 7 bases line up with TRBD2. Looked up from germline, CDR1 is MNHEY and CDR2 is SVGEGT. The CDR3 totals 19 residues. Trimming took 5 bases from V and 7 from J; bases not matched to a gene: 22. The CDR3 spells CASSPRAGTIQYGGGELFF. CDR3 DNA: TGTGCCAGCAGTCCAAGGGCTGGGACTATCCAGTACGGGGGCGGGGAGCTGTTTTTT.

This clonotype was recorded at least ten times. CDR3 nucleotide sequence: TGCGCCAGCAGTGGCCCGGTTGGGGCCAACGTCCTGACTTTC. Amino acids: CASSGPVGANVLTF. This sequence joins TRBV10-2 and TRBJ2-6; D is undetermined. Trimming took off 4 bases at V and 3 bases at J, with 7 bases between the two ends. Germline V lookup: CDR1 WSHSY, CDR2 SAAADI. CDR3 size: 14 residues.

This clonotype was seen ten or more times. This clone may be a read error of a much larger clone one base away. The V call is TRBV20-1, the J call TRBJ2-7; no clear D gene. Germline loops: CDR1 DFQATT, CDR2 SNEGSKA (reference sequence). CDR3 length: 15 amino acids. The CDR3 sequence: CSALSSGQLTYERYF. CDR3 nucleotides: TGCAGTGCCCTCAGTTCCGGGCAGCTAACCTACGAGCGGTACTTC.

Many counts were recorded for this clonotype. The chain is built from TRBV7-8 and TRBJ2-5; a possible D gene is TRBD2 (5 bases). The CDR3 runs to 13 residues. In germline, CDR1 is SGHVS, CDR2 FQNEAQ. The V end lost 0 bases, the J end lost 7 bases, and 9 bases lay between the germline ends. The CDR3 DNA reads TGTGCCAGCAGCTTAGCGCGTGAGGGGACCCAGTACTTC. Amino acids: CASSLAREGTQYF.

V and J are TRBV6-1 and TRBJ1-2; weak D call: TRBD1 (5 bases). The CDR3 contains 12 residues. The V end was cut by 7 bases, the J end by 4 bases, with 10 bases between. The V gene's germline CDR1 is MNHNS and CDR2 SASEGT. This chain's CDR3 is CASTGTGYGYTF. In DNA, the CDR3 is TGTGCCAGCACCGGGACGGGCTATGGCTACACCTTC.